The rows below give T cell receptor beta chains drawn from one sample of a study of cytomegalovirus exposure and HLA in healthy donors. This table comes from immunoSEQ multiplex PCR, and its TCRdb copy is limited to in-frame clones, with some not included. The repertoire holds some 170,000 clones, with roughly nine tenths as singletons. The material sequenced was PBMCs. The receptor source for this set is a man aged 18 to 30 in good health and CMV-seropositive. The CDR3 runs from the conserved cysteine through the conserved F or W. D genes are given only for firm matches. The size of a clone is reported for some rows only, either as once, few or many, or as a class for expanded clones.

-	TRBV18	TRBJ2-1	TRBD2	CASSPTSGRDNEQFF	TGTGCCAGCTCACCGACTAGCGGGAGGGACAATGAGCAGTTCTTC
-	TRBV27	TRBJ1-2	-	CASSLGQGDYGYTF	TGTGCCAGCAGTTTAGGTCAGGGTGACTATGGCTACACCTTC
-	TRBV15	TRBJ2-7	TRBD1	CATSRGTGGEGIYEQYF	TGTGCCACCAGCAGAGGAACAGGGGGCGAAGGGATCTACGAGCAGTACTTC
-	TRBV9	TRBJ1-5	-	CASSRNGGSNQPQHF	TGTGCCAGCAGCCGAAACGGGGGTAGCAATCAGCCCCAGCATTTT
-	TRBV20-1	TRBJ2-2	-	CSAAPIGELFF	TGCAGTGCCGCGCCGATCGGGGAGCTGTTTTTT
once	TRBV7-8	TRBJ2-2	TRBD1	CASSLVRTGFTGELFF	TGTGCCAGCAGCTTAGTCCGGACAGGGTTTACCGGGGAGCTGTTTTTT
-	TRBV5-6	TRBJ2-4	TRBD1	CASSFYRGRNIQYF	TGTGCCAGCAGCTTTTACAGGGGGCGGAACATTCAGTACTTC
-	TRBV5-1	TRBJ2-3	-	CASSLVPGPVSDTQYF	TGCGCCAGCAGCTTGGTTCCGGGTCCCGTGTCAGATACGCAGTATTTT
-	TRBV27	TRBJ2-1	TRBD2	CASSAKGLADYNEQFF	TGTGCCAGCAGTGCCAAGGGACTAGCGGATTACAATGAGCAGTTCTTC
-	TRBV6-1	TRBJ1-4	-	CASSEAGREKLFF	TGTGCCAGCAGTGAGGCAGGGAGGGAAAAACTGTTTTTT
-	TRBV18	TRBJ2-1	-	CASSPRGDSYNEQFF	TGTGCCAGCTCACCACGGGGGGACTCCTACAATGAGCAGTTCTTC
-	TRBV7-9	TRBJ2-3	TRBD2	CASSSTRGLAGVDTQYF	TGTGCCAGCAGCTCGACCAGGGGACTAGCGGGGGTAGATACGCAGTATTTT
-	TRBV29-1	TRBJ2-3	TRBD1	CSSDRGERDTQYF	TGCAGCTCAGACAGGGGCGAAAGGGATACGCAGTATTTT
once	TRBV2	TRBJ1-5	TRBD1	CASSERDRNQPQHF	TGTGCCAGCAGTGAAAGGGACAGGAATCAGCCCCAGCATTTT
-	TRBV27	TRBJ2-2	TRBD1	CASSSGQGWIGELFF	TGTGCCAGCAGTTCTGGACAGGGGTGGATCGGGGAGCTGTTTTTT
-	TRBV28	TRBJ2-7	TRBD2	CASSLAGVSYEQYF	TGTGCCAGCAGTCTAGCGGGAGTATCCTACGAGCAGTACTTC
-	TRBV9	TRBJ2-1	TRBD2	CASSVVAGFYNEQFF	TGTGCCAGCAGCGTAGTAGCGGGGTTCTACAATGAGCAGTTCTTC
-	TRBV7-9	TRBJ1-2	-	CASSLGTRGYTF	TGTGCCAGCAGCCTGGGGACTCGCGGCTACACCTTC
-	TRBV7-9	TRBJ1-1	TRBD1	CASSFDRVGSTEAFF	TGTGCCAGCAGCTTTGACAGGGTAGGGAGCACTGAAGCTTTCTTT
-	TRBV5-4	TRBJ2-5	TRBD2	CASSLEGRTSETQYF	TGTGCCAGCAGCTTGGAGGGTCGGACTAGTGAGACCCAGTACTTC
-	TRBV19	TRBJ2-3	-	CASTSRAGTSTDTQYF	TGTGCCAGTACCTCCAGGGCGGGGACTAGCACAGATACGCAGTATTTT
once	TRBV9	TRBJ1-2	TRBD1	CASSVAGTGENYGYTF	TGTGCCAGCAGCGTGGCCGGGACAGGGGAAAACTATGGCTACACCTTC
once	TRBV4-3	TRBJ1-6	-	CASSQARRFNSPLHF	TGCGCCAGCAGCCAAGCCCGCAGGTTTAATTCACCCCTCCACTTT
-	TRBV2	TRBJ2-5	-	CASEKGLTQETQYF	TGTGCCAGCGAGAAGGGACTGACCCAAGAGACCCAGTACTTC
-	TRBV7-3	TRBJ2-1	TRBD1	CASSLQSGGNNEQFF	TGTGCCAGCAGCCTTCAGTCAGGGGGTAACAATGAGCAGTTCTTC
-	TRBV7-9	TRBJ1-2	TRBD1	CASSLAETGSKGYTF	TGTGCCAGCAGCTTAGCGGAGACAGGGTCTAAAGGCTACACCTTC
-	TRBV19	TRBJ2-1	TRBD2	CASSTSGGVYNEQFF	TGTGCCAGTAGTACTAGCGGGGGGGTTTACAATGAGCAGTTCTTC